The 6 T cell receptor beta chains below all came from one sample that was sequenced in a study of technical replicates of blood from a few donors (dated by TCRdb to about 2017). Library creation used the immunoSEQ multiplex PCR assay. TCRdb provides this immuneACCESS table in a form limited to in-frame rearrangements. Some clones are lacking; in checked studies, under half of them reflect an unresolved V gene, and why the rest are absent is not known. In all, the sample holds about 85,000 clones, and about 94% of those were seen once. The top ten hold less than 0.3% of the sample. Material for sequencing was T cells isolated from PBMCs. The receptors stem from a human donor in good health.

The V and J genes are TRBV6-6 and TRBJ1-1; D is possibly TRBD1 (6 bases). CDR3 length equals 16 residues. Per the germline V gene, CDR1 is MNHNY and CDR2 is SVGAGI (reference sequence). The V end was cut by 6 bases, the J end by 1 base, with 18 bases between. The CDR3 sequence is CASSEQGWGPNTEAFF. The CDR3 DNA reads TGTGCCAGCAGCGAACAGGGTTGGGGTCCGAACACTGAAGCTTTCTTT.

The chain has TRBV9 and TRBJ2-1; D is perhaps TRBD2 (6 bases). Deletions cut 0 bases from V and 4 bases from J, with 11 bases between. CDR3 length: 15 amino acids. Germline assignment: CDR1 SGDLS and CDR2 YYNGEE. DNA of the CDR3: TGTGCCAGCAGCGTAGAGGGCGGGGCATACAATGAGCAGTTCTTC. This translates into CASSVEGGAYNEQFF.

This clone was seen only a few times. Here the CDR3 reads CASSVVQGIGEAFF. CDR3 DNA sequence: TGTGCCAGCAGCGTAGTGCAGGGGATTGGGGAAGCTTTCTTT. The V and J genes are TRBV9 and TRBJ1-1, with D possibly being TRBD1 (6 bases). The CDR3 has 14 amino acids. Germline loops: CDR1 SGDLS, CDR2 YYNGEE. The V end lost 0 bases, the J end lost 8 bases, and 14 bases lay between the germline ends.

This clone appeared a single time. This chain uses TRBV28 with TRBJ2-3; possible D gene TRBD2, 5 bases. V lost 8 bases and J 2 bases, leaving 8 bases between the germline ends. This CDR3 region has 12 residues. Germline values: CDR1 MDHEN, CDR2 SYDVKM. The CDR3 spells CASQLATDTQYF. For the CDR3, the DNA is TGTGCCAGCCAGCTAGCCACAGATACGCAGTATTTT.

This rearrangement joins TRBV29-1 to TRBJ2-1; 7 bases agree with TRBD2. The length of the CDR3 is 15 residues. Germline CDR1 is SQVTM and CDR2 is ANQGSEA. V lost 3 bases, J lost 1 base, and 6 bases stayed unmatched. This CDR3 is CSVEVSGTSYNEQFF. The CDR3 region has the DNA TGCAGCGTTGAGGTCAGCGGGACGTCCTACAATGAGCAGTTCTTC.

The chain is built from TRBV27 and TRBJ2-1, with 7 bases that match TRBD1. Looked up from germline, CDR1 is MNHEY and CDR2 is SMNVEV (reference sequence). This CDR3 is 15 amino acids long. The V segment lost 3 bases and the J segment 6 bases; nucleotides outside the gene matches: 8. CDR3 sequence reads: CASSLGDRGFNEQFF. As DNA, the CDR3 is TGTGCCAGCAGTTTGGGGGACAGAGGGTTCAATGAGCAGTTCTTC.